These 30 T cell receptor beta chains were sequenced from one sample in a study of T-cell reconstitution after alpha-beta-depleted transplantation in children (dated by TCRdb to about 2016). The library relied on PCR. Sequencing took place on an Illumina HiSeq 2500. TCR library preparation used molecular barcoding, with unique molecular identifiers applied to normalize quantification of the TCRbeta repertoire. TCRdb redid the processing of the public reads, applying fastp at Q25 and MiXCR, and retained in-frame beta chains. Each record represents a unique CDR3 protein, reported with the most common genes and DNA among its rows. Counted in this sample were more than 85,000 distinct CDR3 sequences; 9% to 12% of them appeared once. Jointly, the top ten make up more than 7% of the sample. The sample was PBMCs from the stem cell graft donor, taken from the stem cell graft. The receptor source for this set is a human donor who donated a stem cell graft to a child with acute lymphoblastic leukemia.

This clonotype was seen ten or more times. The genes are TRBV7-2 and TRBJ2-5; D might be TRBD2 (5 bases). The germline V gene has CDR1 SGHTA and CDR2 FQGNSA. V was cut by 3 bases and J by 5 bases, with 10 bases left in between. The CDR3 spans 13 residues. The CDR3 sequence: CASSLRGLETQYF. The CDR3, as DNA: TGTGCCAGCAGCTTGAGAGGGTTGGAGACCCAGTACTTC.

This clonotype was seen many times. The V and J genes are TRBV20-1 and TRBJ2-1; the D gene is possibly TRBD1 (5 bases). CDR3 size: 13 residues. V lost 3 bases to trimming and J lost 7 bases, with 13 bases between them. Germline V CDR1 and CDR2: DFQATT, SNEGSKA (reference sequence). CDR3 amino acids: CSARDTTVNEQFF. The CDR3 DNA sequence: TGCAGTGCTAGGGACACGACGGTTAATGAGCAGTTCTTC.

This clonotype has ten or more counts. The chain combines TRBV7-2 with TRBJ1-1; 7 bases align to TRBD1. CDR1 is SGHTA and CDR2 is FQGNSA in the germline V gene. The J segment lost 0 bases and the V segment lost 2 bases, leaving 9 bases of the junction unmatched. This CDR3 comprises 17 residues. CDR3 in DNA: TGTGCCAGCAGCTTAAGGGGGACAGCGAACATGAACACTGAAGCTTTCTTT. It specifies CASSLRGTANMNTEAFF. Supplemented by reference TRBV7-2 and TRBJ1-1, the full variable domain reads GAGVSQSPSNKVTEKGKDVELRCDPISGHTALYWYRQSLGQGLEFLIYFQGNSAPDKSGLPSDRFSAERTGGSVSTLTIQRTQQEDSAVYLCASSLRGTANMNTEAFFGQGTRLTVV.

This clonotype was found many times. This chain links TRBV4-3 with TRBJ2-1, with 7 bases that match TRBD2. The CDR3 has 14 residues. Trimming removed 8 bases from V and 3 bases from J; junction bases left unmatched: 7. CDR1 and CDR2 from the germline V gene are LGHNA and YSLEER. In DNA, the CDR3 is TGCGCCAGCGGCTCTAGCGGAGTCTACAATGAGCAGTTCTTC. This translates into CASGSSGVYNEQFF.

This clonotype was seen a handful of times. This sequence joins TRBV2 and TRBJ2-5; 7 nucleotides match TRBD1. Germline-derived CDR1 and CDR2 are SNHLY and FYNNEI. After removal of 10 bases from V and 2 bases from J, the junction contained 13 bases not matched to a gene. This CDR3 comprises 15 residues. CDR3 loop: CAISPITGDQETQYF. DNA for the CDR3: TGTGCCATCTCACCAATTACAGGGGATCAAGAGACCCAGTACTTC.

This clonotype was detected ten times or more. CDR3 coding DNA: TGTGCCAGCTCCGGGACTAGCGGGAGAGGTGAGCAGTTCTTC. The encoded protein is CASSGTSGRGEQFF. The chain recombines TRBV6-2 or TRBV6-3 with TRBJ2-1; 14 positions match TRBD2. The CDR3 loop spans 14 amino acids. Germline V gives CDR1 MNHEY, CDR2 SVGEGT. With V trimmed by 8 bases and J by 9 bases, 6 bases remained unmatched.

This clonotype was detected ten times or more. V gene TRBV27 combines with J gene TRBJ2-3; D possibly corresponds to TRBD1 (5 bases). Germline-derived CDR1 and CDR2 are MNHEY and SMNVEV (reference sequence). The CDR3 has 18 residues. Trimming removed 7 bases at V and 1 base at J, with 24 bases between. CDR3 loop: CASKRAPLQGLGTDTQYF. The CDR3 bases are TGTGCCAGCAAGAGAGCCCCACTTCAGGGCCTCGGCACAGATACGCAGTATTTT.

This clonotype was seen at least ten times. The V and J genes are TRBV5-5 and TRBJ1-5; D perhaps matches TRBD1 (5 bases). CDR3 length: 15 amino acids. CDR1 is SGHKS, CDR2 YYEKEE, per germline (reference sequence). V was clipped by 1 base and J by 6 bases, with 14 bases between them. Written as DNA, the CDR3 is TGTGCCAGCAGCTTGTTTTCAGGGTTCGGTCAGCCCCAGCATTTT. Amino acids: CASSLFSGFGQPQHF.

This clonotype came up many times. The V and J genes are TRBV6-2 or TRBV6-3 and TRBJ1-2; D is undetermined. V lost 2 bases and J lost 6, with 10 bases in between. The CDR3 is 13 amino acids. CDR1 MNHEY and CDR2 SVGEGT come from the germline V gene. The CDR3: CASSYGGFNGYTF. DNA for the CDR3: TGTGCCAGCAGTTACGGTGGGTTCAATGGCTACACCTTC.

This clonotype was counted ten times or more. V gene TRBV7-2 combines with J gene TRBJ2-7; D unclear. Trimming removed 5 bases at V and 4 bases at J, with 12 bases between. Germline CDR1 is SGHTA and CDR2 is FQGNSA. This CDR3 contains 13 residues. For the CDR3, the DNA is TGTGCCAGCAGCCCGGTGGGGTGGTACGAGCAGTACTTC. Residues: CASSPVGWYEQYF.

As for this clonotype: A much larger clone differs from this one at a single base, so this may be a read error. Here the CDR3 DNA reads TGTGCCACCAGCAGAGAAGGGGGGACAGCCAAAAACAGTCAGTACTTC. Its protein product is CATSREGGTAKNSQYF. V gene TRBV15 combines with J gene TRBJ2-4; possibly TRBD1 for D (7 bases). The germline gives CDR1 LNHNV, CDR2 YYDKDF (reference sequence). This CDR3 is built from 16 residues.

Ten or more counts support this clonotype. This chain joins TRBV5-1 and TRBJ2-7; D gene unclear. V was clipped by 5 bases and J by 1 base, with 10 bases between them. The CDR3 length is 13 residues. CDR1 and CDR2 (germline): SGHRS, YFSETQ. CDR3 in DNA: TGCGCCAGCAGTCCCGGACCTTCCTACGAGCAGTACTTC. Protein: CASSPGPSYEQYF.

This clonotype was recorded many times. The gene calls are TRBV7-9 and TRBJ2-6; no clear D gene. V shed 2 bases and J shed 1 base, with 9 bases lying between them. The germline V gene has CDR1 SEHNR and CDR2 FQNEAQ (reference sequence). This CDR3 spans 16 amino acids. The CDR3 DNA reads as TGTGCCAGCAGCTTATCTTTAGGTTCTGGGGCCAACGTCCTGACTTTC. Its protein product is CASSLSLGSGANVLTF.

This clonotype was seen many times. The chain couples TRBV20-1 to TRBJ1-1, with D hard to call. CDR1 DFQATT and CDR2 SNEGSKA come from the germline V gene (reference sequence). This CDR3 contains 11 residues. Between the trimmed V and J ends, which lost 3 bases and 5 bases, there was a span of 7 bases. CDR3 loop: CSASRQTEAFF. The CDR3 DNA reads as TGCAGTGCTAGCCGGCAGACTGAAGCTTTCTTT.

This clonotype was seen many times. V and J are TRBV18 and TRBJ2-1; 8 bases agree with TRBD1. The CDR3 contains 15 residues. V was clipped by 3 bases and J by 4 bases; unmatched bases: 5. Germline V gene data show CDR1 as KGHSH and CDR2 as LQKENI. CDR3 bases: TGTGCCAGCTCACCTCTGACAGGGGTGTACAATGAGCAGTTCTTC. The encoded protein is CASSPLTGVYNEQFF. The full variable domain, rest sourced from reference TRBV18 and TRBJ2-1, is NAGVMQNPRHLVRRRGQEARLRCSPMKGHSHVYWYRQLPEEGLKFMVYLQKENIIDESGMPKERFSAEFPKEGPSILRIQQVVRGDSAAYFCASSPLTGVYNEQFFGPGTRLTVL.

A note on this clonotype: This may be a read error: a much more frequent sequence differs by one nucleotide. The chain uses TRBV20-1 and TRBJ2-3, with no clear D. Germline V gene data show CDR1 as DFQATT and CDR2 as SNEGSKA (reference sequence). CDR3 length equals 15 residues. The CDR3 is CRAYLRSSSTDTQYF. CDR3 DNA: TGCAGAGCTTACCTCAGGAGTAGTAGCACAGATACGCAGTATTTT.

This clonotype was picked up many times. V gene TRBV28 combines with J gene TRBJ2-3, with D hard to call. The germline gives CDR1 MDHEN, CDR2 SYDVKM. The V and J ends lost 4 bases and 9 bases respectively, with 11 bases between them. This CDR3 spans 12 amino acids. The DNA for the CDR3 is TGTGCCAGCAGTTCGAAGGCCCAAACGCAGTATTTT. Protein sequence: CASSSKAQTQYF.

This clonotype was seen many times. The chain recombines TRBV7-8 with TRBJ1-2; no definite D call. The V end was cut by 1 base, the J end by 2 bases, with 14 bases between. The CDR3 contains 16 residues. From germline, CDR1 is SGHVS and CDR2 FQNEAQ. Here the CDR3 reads CASSLDSGVLNYGYTF. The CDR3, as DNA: TGTGCCAGCAGCTTAGATTCAGGAGTACTAAACTATGGCTACACCTTC.

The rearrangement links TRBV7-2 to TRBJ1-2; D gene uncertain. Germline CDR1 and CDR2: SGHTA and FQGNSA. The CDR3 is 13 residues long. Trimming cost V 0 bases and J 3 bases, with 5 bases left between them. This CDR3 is CASSLALDYGYTF. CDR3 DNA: TGTGCCAGCAGCTTAGCCCTGGACTATGGCTACACCTTC.

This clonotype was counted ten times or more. This CDR3 reads CSVPGQKTYEQYF. The CDR3 bases are TGCAGCGTTCCGGGACAGAAAACCTACGAGCAGTACTTC. The genes are TRBV29-1 and TRBJ2-7, with TRBD1 matching over 7 bases. The trim removed 5 bases at V and 2 bases at J, leaving 6 bases unmatched. The CDR3 sequence is 13 residues long. Per germline, CDR1 SQVTM and CDR2 ANQGSEA.

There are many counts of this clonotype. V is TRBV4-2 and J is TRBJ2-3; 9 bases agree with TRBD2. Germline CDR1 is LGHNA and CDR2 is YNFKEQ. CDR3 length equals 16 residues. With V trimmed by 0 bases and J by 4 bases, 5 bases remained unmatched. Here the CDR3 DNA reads TGTGCCAGCAGCCAAGAAGTAGCGGGAGTTCCAGATACGCAGTATTTT. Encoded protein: CASSQEVAGVPDTQYF.

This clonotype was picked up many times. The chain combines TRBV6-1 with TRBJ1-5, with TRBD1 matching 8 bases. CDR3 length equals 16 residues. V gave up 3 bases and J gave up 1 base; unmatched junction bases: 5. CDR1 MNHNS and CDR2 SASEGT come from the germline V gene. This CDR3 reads CASSDRQGPSNQPQHF. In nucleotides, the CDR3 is TGTGCCAGCAGTGACCGACAGGGGCCAAGCAATCAGCCCCAGCATTTT.

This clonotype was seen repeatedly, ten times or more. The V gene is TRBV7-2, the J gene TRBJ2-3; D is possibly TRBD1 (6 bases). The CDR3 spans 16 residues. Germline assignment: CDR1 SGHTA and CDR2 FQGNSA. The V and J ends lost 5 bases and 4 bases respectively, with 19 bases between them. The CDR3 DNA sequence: TGTGCCAGCAGCCACCCGACAGGACGATGGGCAGATACGCAGTATTTT. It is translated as CASSHPTGRWADTQYF.

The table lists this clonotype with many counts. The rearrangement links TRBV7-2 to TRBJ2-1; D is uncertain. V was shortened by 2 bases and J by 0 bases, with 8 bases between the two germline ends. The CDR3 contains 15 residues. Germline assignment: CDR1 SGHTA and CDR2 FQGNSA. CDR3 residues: CASSLNPSSYNEQFF. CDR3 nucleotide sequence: TGTGCCAGCAGCTTAAACCCCAGCTCCTACAATGAGCAGTTCTTC.

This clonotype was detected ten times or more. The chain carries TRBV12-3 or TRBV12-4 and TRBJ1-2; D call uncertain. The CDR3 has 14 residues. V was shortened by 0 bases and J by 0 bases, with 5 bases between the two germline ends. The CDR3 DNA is TGTGCCAGCAGTTTAGCCAGCTCTAACTATGGCTACACCTTC. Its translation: CASSLASSNYGYTF.

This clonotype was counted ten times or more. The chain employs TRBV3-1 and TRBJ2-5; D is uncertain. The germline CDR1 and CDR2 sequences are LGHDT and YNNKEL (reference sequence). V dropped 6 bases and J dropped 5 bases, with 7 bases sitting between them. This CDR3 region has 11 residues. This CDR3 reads CASSQRETQYF. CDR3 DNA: TGTGCCAGCAGTCAACGGGAGACCCAGTACTTC.

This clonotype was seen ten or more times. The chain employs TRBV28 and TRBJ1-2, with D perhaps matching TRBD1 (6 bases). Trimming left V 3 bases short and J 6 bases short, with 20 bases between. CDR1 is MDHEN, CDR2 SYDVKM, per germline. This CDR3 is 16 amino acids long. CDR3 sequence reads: CASSLAGGAVRNGYTF. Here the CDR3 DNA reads TGTGCCAGCAGTTTGGCGGGGGGCGCGGTACGGAATGGCTACACCTTC.

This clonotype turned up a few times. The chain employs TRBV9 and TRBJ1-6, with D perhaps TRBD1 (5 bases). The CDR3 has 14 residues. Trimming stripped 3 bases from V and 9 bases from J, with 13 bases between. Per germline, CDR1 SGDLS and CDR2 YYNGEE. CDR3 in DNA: TGTGCCAGCAGCGAGTGGGGGGAAGGTTCACCCCTCCACTTT. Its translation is CASSEWGEGSPLHF.

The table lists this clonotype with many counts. CDR3 in amino acids: CASSPRQGTKDEKLFF. The CDR3 nucleotides read TGTGCCAGCTCACCAAGACAGGGAACGAAGGATGAAAAACTGTTTTTT. The chain joins TRBV18 to TRBJ1-4; TRBD1 matches 7 bases. Germline trimming cut 2 bases from V and 6 bases from J; bases unmatched to any gene: 9. The CDR3 is 16 amino acids. Germline V gene lookup returns CDR1 KGHSH and CDR2 LQKENI. Looking up the rest from reference TRBV18 and TRBJ1-4 gives the full variable domain: NAGVMQNPRHLVRRRGQEARLRCSPMKGHSHVYWYRQLPEEGLKFMVYLQKENIIDESGMPKERFSAEFPKEGPSILRIQQVVRGDSAAYFCASSPRQGTKDEKLFFGSGTQLSVL.

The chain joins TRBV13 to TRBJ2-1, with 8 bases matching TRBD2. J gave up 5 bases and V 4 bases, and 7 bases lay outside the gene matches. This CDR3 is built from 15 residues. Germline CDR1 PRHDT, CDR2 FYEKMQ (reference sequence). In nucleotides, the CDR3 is TGTGCCAGCAGCTCCAGCGGGAGAGCTCACAATGAGCAGTTCTTC. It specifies CASSSSGRAHNEQFF.